The 24 T cell receptor beta chains presented below share a single source sample, sequenced in a study of Ad26.COV2.S vaccination and SARS-CoV-2 variants. TCRdb keeps only in-frame clones here, not all; method: immunoSEQ multiplex PCR. Of about half a million clones listed, about 89% were seen once; the top ten hold 1.7%. The treatment denotes: around 19 received Ad26.COV2.S at low or high dose, single or two shots; several received placebo; per-sample allocation not given. At day 63 after the first vaccine or placebo injection, samples were drawn. Source: peripheral blood, taken in a trial of Ad26.COV2.S vaccine versus placebo. These receptors were collected from a person between 18 and 65 years old who received the Ad26.COV2.S COVID-19 vaccine or a placebo.

The V gene is TRBV7-3, the J gene TRBJ2-3; 11 bases line up with TRBD2. V trimming: 1 base; J trimming: 4 bases; junction bases outside the gene matches: 4. The germline gives CDR1 SGHTA, CDR2 FQGTGA. The CDR3 is 16 amino acids. The CDR3 bases are TGTGCCAGCAGCTTAAGTAGCGGGAGGGTAGCAGATACGCAGTATTTT. This translates into CASSLSSGRVADTQYF. Looking up the rest from reference TRBV7-3 and TRBJ2-3 gives the full variable domain: GAGVSQTPSNKVTEKGKYVELRCDPISGHTALYWYRQSLGQGPEFLIYFQGTGAADDSGLPNDRFFAVRPEGSVSTLKIQRTERGDSAVYLCASSLSSGRVADTQYFGPGTRLTVL.

The V gene is TRBV7-2, the J gene TRBJ2-7; perhaps TRBD1 as D (6 bases). The V and J ends lost 1 base and 4 bases respectively, with 20 bases between them. The CDR3 runs to 17 residues. Germline V gives CDR1 SGHTA, CDR2 FQGNSA. Here the CDR3 reads CASSLGGQGYFAYEQYF. In nucleotides, the CDR3 is TGTGCCAGCAGCTTAGGTGGGCAGGGGTATTTTGCGTACGAGCAGTACTTC.

The CDR3 nucleotides are TGTGCCTGGAGTGTACCAGACATTCACACCGGGGAGCTGTTTTTT. As protein: CAWSVPDIHTGELFF. The chain uses TRBV30 and TRBJ2-2, with unresolved D. V was clipped by 0 bases and J by 3 bases, with 11 bases between them. The CDR3 has 15 amino acids. CDR1 is GTSNPN and CDR2 is SVGIG in the germline V gene (reference sequence).

The chain is built from TRBV7-3 and TRBJ2-1, with TRBD1 matching over 8 bases. Germline V gene sequence: CDR1 SGHTA, CDR2 FQGTGA. With V trimmed by 5 bases and J by 6 bases, 15 bases remained unmatched. The CDR3 spans 17 residues. CDR3 loop: CASSPGYLGDRSNEQFF. The CDR3 region has the DNA TGTGCCAGCAGCCCCGGCTATTTGGGGGACAGGTCCAATGAGCAGTTCTTC. Together with reference TRBV7-3 and TRBJ2-1, the CDR3 gives the full variable domain: GAGVSQTPSNKVTEKGKYVELRCDPISGHTALYWYRQSLGQGPEFLIYFQGTGAADDSGLPNDRFFAVRPEGSVSTLKIQRTERGDSAVYLCASSPGYLGDRSNEQFFGPGTRLTVL.

In its sample, this clone was seen once. The chain uses TRBV2 and TRBJ2-1, with a tentative D call TRBD1 (6 bases). V was shortened by 1 base and J by 8 bases, with 15 bases between the two germline ends. The CDR3 loop spans 15 amino acids. The V gene's germline CDR1 is SNHLY and CDR2 FYNNEI. CDR3 in DNA: TGTGCCAGCAGTGAAGAGCAGGGGACCATCCATGAGCAGTTCTTC. The encoded protein is CASSEEQGTIHEQFF. The full variable domain, with the rest looked up from reference TRBV2 and TRBJ2-1, is EPEVTQTPSHQVTQMGQEVILRCVPISNHLYFYWYRQILGQKVEFLVSFYNNEISEKSEIFDDQFSVERPDGSNFTLKIRSTKLEDSAMYFCASSEEQGTIHEQFFGPGTRLTVL.

This chain joins TRBV3-1 (or the pseudogene TRBV3-2) and TRBJ2-1, with TRBD2 identical over 12 bases. CDR1 and CDR2 (germline): LGHDT, YNNKEL (reference sequence). The CDR3 is made up of 20 amino acids. V trimming: 4 bases; J trimming: 0 bases; junction bases outside the gene matches: 13. Written as DNA, the CDR3 is TGTGCCAGCAGCCCAATTCCGGGACTAGCGGGCTCAAGCTCCTACAATGAGCAGTTCTTC. Translation: CASSPIPGLAGSSSYNEQFF.

This rearrangement joins TRBV19 to TRBJ1-2; D uncertain. V was cut by 3 bases and J by 8 bases, with 10 bases left in between. This CDR3 is built from 12 residues. CDR1 is LNHDA, CDR2 SQIVND, per germline (reference sequence). The CDR3 protein is CASSIPSSGYTF. In DNA form, the CDR3 reads TGTGCCAGTAGTATTCCGAGCAGCGGCTACACCTTC.

This chain connects TRBV7-9 to TRBJ2-5, with 7 bases lining up with TRBD1. The CDR3 runs 14 residues. Germline-derived CDR1 and CDR2 are SEHNR and FQNEAQ (reference sequence). Losses at the gene ends were 7 bases for V and 6 bases for J; bases not matched to a gene: 11. CDR3 residues: CASTHTGTVKTQYF. Written as DNA, the CDR3 is TGTGCCAGCACCCATACCGGGACAGTAAAGACCCAGTACTTC.

This clone was counted between two and nine times. This chain connects TRBV15 to TRBJ1-5; D uncertain. The CDR3 length is 16 residues. Germline V gene data show CDR1 as LNHNV and CDR2 as YYDKDF (reference sequence). The germline V and J ends were trimmed by 3 bases and 5 bases, with 17 bases remaining between them. In DNA, the CDR3 is TGTGCCACCAGCAGCTCCGCCCGGCCATGGGATCAGCCCCAGCATTTT. This codes for CATSSSARPWDQPQHF.

The chain employs TRBV3-1 (or the pseudogene TRBV3-2) and TRBJ2-1; D unclear. V was cut by 3 bases and J by 0 bases, with 21 bases left in between. The CDR3 loop spans 19 amino acids. Germline V gene data show CDR1 as LGHDT and CDR2 as YNNKEL (reference sequence). DNA of the CDR3: TGTGCCAGCAGCCAGGCGAGTAGAGGACCCGAAAGCTCCTACAATGAGCAGTTCTTC. It yields the protein CASSQASRGPESSYNEQFF.

This chain links TRBV27 with TRBJ2-1; 9 bases fit TRBD1. The trim removed 6 bases at V and 8 bases at J, leaving 11 bases unmatched. The germline V gene has CDR1 MNHEY and CDR2 SMNVEV (reference sequence). The CDR3 loop spans 15 amino acids. CDR3 protein: CASSPALGQGDEQFF. CDR3 coding DNA: TGTGCCAGCAGCCCAGCCCTGGGACAGGGAGATGAGCAGTTCTTC.

The J gene is TRBJ2-7, the V gene TRBV27; 9 bases agree with TRBD2. Germline CDR1 MNHEY, CDR2 SMNVEV (reference sequence). The V segment lost 6 bases and the J segment 0 bases; nucleotides outside the gene matches: 3. The CDR3 extends over 14 amino acids. CDR3: CASRNSGSSYEQYF. As DNA, the CDR3 is TGTGCCAGCAGAAATAGCGGGAGCTCCTACGAGCAGTACTTC.

The chain links TRBV6-5 to TRBJ1-3; no clear D. Germline CDR1 MNHEY, CDR2 SVGAGI. The CDR3 spans 16 residues. V was trimmed by 0 bases and J by 4 bases, leaving 13 bases between them. The CDR3 reads CASSYSSSVGGNTIYF. For the CDR3, the DNA is TGTGCCAGCAGTTACTCGTCGTCGGTGGGGGGAAACACCATATATTTT.

V is TRBV28 and J is TRBJ1-6; tentative D call: TRBD1 (5 bases). Trimming stripped 7 bases from V and 7 bases from J, with 11 bases between. The CDR3 loop spans 13 amino acids. Germline V CDR1 and CDR2: MDHEN, SYDVKM. The DNA for the CDR3 is TGTGCCAGCACATCGGACAAAAATTCACCCCTCCACTTT. It codes for CASTSDKNSPLHF.

The V call is TRBV27, the J call TRBJ1-2, with TRBD1 identical over 8 bases. The CDR3 spans 16 residues. The germline gives CDR1 MNHEY, CDR2 SMNVEV (reference sequence). The V segment lost 3 bases and the J segment 0 bases; nucleotides outside the gene matches: 6. CDR3 residues: CASSFQGAGANYGYTF. Here the CDR3 DNA reads TGTGCCAGCAGTTTCCAGGGGGCAGGGGCTAACTATGGCTACACCTTC.

As DNA, the CDR3 is TGTGCCTGGAGTGTAGAGGGGAGAACTAACTATGGCTACACCTTC. Translation gives CAWSVEGRTNYGYTF. The chain recombines TRBV30 with TRBJ1-2; possibly TRBD1 for D (5 bases). The CDR3 length is 15 residues. Deletions cut 0 bases from V and 0 bases from J, with 11 bases between. Germline CDR1 reads GTSNPN; CDR2 reads SVGIG (reference sequence).

The gene calls are TRBV15 and TRBJ1-2; D remains unclear. V dropped 3 bases and J dropped 4 bases, with 9 bases sitting between them. The germline gives CDR1 LNHNV, CDR2 YYDKDF (reference sequence). The CDR3 runs to 13 residues. The DNA for the CDR3 is TGTGCCACCAGCAGTAACACGTTCTATGGCTACACCTTC. Residues: CATSSNTFYGYTF.

This chain joins TRBV30 and TRBJ1-1; D is perhaps TRBD1 (5 bases). The CDR3 contains 12 residues. Germline lookup yields CDR1 GTSNPN and CDR2 SVGIG (reference sequence). V was clipped by 0 bases and J by 4 bases, with 6 bases between them. DNA of the CDR3: TGTGCCTGGAGTGTAGGGGTCACTGAAGCTTTCTTT. It codes for CAWSVGVTEAFF.

The rearrangement joins TRBV25-1 to TRBJ2-3; 8 nucleotides match TRBD1. Germline CDR1 and CDR2: MGHDK and SYGVNS. After removal of 3 bases from V and 5 bases from J, the junction contained 10 bases not matched to a gene. The CDR3 sequence is 16 residues long. CDR3 nucleotide sequence: TGTGCCAGCAGTGAGCCCCGGACAGGGACGAGAGATACGCAGTATTTT. It yields the protein CASSEPRTGTRDTQYF.

A single count supports this clone. This chain joins TRBV7-2 and TRBJ1-5; 10 nucleotides match TRBD1. Germline V gene sequence: CDR1 SGHTA, CDR2 FQGNSA. The CDR3 extends over 15 amino acids. The V segment lost 6 bases and the J segment 6 bases; nucleotides outside the gene matches: 8. The CDR3 coding sequence is TGTGCCAGCAGTGGGGGGACAGGGGATGTTCAGCCCCAGCATTTT. This translates into CASSGGTGDVQPQHF.

This sequence joins TRBV6-5 and TRBJ2-7; no clear D. V lost 6 bases and J lost 2, with 14 bases in between. The CDR3 spans 14 residues. CDR1 is MNHEY, CDR2 SVGAGI, per germline. This CDR3 is CASRSLGRTYEQYF. In nucleotides, the CDR3 is TGTGCCAGCAGATCTTTGGGCAGAACCTACGAGCAGTACTTC.

Only a few counts were recorded for this clone. The chain recombines TRBV19 with TRBJ1-2; D gene unclear. V was cut by 1 base and J by 10 bases, with 7 bases left in between. The CDR3 contains 11 residues. Germline V CDR1 and CDR2: LNHDA, SQIVND (reference sequence). CDR3 residues: CASSIGMLYTF. The DNA of the CDR3 is TGTGCCAGTAGTATAGGGATGCTCTACACCTTC.

The chain uses TRBV19 and TRBJ2-5; 9 nucleotides align to TRBD2. The CDR3 covers 17 residues. J lost 3 bases, V lost 0 bases, and 8 bases had no gene match. Per the germline V gene, CDR1 is LNHDA and CDR2 is SQIVND (reference sequence). The CDR3 DNA reads as TGTGCCAGTAGTATAGATCGGGGGACTAGCAGGAAAGAGACCCAGTACTTC. Protein sequence: CASSIDRGTSRKETQYF.

The J gene is TRBJ1-3, the V gene TRBV10-3; no definite D call. Germline V gene sequence: CDR1 ENHRY, CDR2 SYGVKD. The CDR3 spans 13 residues. The germline V and J ends were trimmed by 7 bases and 0 bases, with 7 bases remaining between them. CDR3 protein: CAIMNLSGNTIYF. For the CDR3, the DNA is TGTGCCATCATGAATCTCTCTGGAAACACCATATATTTT.